This is a list of T cell receptor beta chains from one sample in a study of T cell responses to AZD1222 COVID-19 vaccine. Produced via immunoSEQ multiplex PCR; TCRdb's table is partial and in-frame only. The sample shows 120,000 to 150,000 clones, about 93% of them seen only once. The sample consisted of peripheral blood, taken on day 0 of AZD1222 vaccination. The receptor set was obtained from an adult in good health. Each CDR3 is given with its conserved first and last residue. D genes are given only for firm matches. For some rows the clone size is stated as once, few or many, or as a class when expanded; others skip it.

TRBJ1-5,.,once,TRBV19,CATAEGQPQHF,TGTGCCACTGCTGAGGGTCAGCCCCAGCATTTT
TRBJ1-2,.,.,TRBV9,CASSSRRGVLYGYTF,TGTGCCAGCAGCTCCCGGAGGGGGGTCTTGTATGGCTACACCTTC
TRBJ1-6,.,.,TRBV19,CASSIPGRNNSPLHF,TGTGCCAGTAGTATTCCGGGACGGAATAATTCACCCCTCCACTTT
TRBJ1-5,.,.,TRBV5-5,CASSLGRGNQPQHF,TGTGCCAGCAGCTTGGGGCGTGGCAATCAGCCCCAGCATTTT
TRBJ1-5,.,.,TRBV5-1,CASSPGPNQPQHF,TGCGCCAGCAGCCCGGGGCCTAATCAGCCCCAGCATTTT
TRBJ1-4,.,many,TRBV7-9,CASSLARTVQLFF,TGTGCCAGCAGCTTAGCGCGCACCGTCCAACTGTTTTTT
TRBJ1-4,.,.,TRBV25-1,CASSEWDNGEKLFF,TGTGCCAGCAGTGAATGGGATAATGGGGAAAAACTGTTTTTT
TRBJ1-1,TRBD1,.,TRBV6-5,CASRTRGDTEAFF,TGTGCCAGCAGGACCAGGGGGGACACTGAAGCTTTCTTT
TRBJ1-2,TRBD1,once,TRBV9,CASSGTGSGDGYTF,TGTGCCAGCAGCGGGACAGGGTCTGGGGATGGCTACACCTTC
TRBJ1-3,.,.,TRBV21-1,CASSKDPDTGSNTIYF,TGTGCCAGCAGCAAAGATCCGGATACAGGGTCAAACACCATATATTTT
TRBJ1-1,.,.,TRBV2,CASIRIKTGGEAFF,TGTGCCAGCATTCGGATTAAAACTGGCGGTGAAGCTTTCTTT
TRBJ1-2,.,.,TRBV19,CASSIPGTYGYTF,TGTGCCAGTAGTATACCCGGGACCTATGGCTACACCTTC
TRBJ2-5,TRBD2,.,TRBV6-6,CASSRGLAGGQETQYF,TGTGCCAGCAGTCGCGGACTAGCGGGGGGCCAAGAGACCCAGTACTTC
TRBJ1-3,.,.,TRBV9,CASSVGQGGNTIYF,TGTGCCAGCAGCGTAGGCCAGGGCGGGAACACCATATATTTT
TRBJ1-5,.,.,TRBV11-2,CASSPRSDNLEQPQHF,TGTGCCAGCAGCCCACGGTCGGACAACCTGGAACAGCCCCAGCATTTT
TRBJ2-5,TRBD1,few,TRBV11-2,CASSNIGTGQETQYF,TGTGCCAGCAGCAACATAGGGACAGGCCAAGAGACCCAGTACTTC
TRBJ1-3,.,.,TRBV7-2,CASSSQNSGNTIYF,TGTGCCAGCAGCTCACAGAACTCTGGAAACACCATATATTTT
TRBJ1-4,.,.,TRBV6-5,CASSYSQGREKLFF,TGTGCCAGCAGTTACTCCCAGGGGAGAGAAAAACTGTTTTTT
TRBJ1-5,.,.,TRBV19,CASKEAVHQPQHF,TGTGCCAGTAAGGAGGCAGTACATCAGCCCCAGCATTTT
TRBJ2-1,.,.,TRBV11-3,CASSLRLEPNEQFF,TGTGCCAGCAGCCTCCGACTAGAACCCAATGAGCAGTTCTTC